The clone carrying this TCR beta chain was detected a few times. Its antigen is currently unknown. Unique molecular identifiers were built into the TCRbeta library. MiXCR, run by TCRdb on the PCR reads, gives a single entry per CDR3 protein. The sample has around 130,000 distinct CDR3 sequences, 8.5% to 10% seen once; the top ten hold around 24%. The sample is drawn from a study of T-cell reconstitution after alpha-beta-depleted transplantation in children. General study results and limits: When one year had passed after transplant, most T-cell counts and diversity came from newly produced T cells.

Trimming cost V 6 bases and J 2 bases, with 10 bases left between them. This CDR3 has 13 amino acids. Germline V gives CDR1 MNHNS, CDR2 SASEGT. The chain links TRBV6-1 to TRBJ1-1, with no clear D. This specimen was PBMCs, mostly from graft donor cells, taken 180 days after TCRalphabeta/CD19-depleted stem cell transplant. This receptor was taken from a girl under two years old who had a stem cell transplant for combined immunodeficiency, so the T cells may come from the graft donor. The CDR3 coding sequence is TGTGCCAGCAGAATCCGGGAAAACACTGAAGCTTTCTTT. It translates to CASRIRENTEAFF.